These 22 T cell receptor beta chains originate from one sample sequenced in a study of blood T cell repertoires in COVID-19. Method: immunoSEQ multiplex PCR; TCRdb's copy keeps in-frame clones and lacks some. The sample lists 150,000 to 200,000 clones, roughly 90% occurring once. What was sequenced was PBMCs or T cells enriched from blood (not recorded which). The origin of the receptors is a woman aged 18-30 years who had recovered from COVID-19.

The chain combines TRBV6-5 with TRBJ1-1; 7 positions match TRBD1. Germline V lookup: CDR1 MNHEY, CDR2 SVGAGI. V lost 8 bases, J lost 11 bases, and 8 bases stayed unmatched. CDR3 length: 11 amino acids. CDR3 DNA: TGTGCCAGCGGGCGACAGGGAGTCGCTTTCTTT. Protein product: CASGRQGVAFF.

The chain has TRBV19 and TRBJ1-2, with TRBD1 identical over 10 bases. The CDR3 totals 14 residues. Germline CDR1 is LNHDA and CDR2 is SQIVND (reference sequence). Trimming cost V 7 bases and J 4 bases; bases outside gene matches: 6. The CDR3 DNA is TGTGCCAGTAAAGGGACAGGGGTTGGCTATGGCTACACCTTC. This encodes CASKGTGVGYGYTF.

This chain links TRBV6-5 with TRBJ1-1; 7 positions agree with TRBD1. This CDR3 is built from 12 residues. Germline-derived CDR1 and CDR2 are MNHEY and SVGAGI. The ends lost 0 bases at V and 10 bases at J; junction bases unmatched: 2. The CDR3 bases are TGTGCCAGCAGTTACTCGACAGGGAGAGCTTTCTTT. It is translated as CASSYSTGRAFF.

The chain is built from TRBV6-5 and TRBJ2-7; D unclear. The CDR3 extends over 15 amino acids. V dropped 8 bases and J dropped 1 base, with 18 bases sitting between them. Germline lookup yields CDR1 MNHEY and CDR2 SVGAGI. CDR3: CASQYLGHDSYEQYF. The CDR3 coding sequence is TGTGCCAGCCAATACCTTGGCCACGATTCCTACGAGCAGTACTTC.

The genes are TRBV11-2 and TRBJ2-7; TRBD1 is a possible D gene (5 bases). The CDR3 extends over 12 amino acids. The germline CDR1 and CDR2 sequences are SGHAT and FQNNGV. V was trimmed by 4 bases and J by 5 bases, leaving 9 bases between them. The CDR3 DNA reads as TGTGCCAGCAGCTGGACGACAGACGAGCAGTACTTC. Translating it yields CASSWTTDEQYF.

The chain is built from TRBV7-3 and TRBJ2-2, with TRBD2 matching over 12 bases. Germline CDR1 is SGHTA and CDR2 is FQGTGA. CDR3 length equals 15 residues. The V segment lost 5 bases and the J segment 6 bases; nucleotides outside the gene matches: 4. The CDR3 spells CASSRTSGVAGELFF. The CDR3 bases are TGTGCCAGCAGCAGGACTAGCGGGGTAGCCGGGGAGCTGTTTTTT.

This chain joins TRBV6-1 and TRBJ2-2; the match to TRBD1 covers 7 bases. The ends lost 1 base at V and 1 base at J; junction bases unmatched: 0. CDR1 is MNHNS, CDR2 SASEGT, per germline. This CDR3 spans 15 amino acids. Written as DNA, the CDR3 is TGTGCCAGCAGTGAAGGGACAGGGAACACCGGGGAGCTGTTTTTT. Translating it yields CASSEGTGNTGELFF.

This rearrangement joins TRBV10-3 to TRBJ2-3; maybe TRBD2 (5 bases). The germline V gene encodes CDR1 ENHRY and CDR2 SYGVKD. This CDR3 is built from 14 residues. The germline V and J ends were trimmed by 8 bases and 3 bases, with 15 bases remaining between them. The CDR3 loop is CAISPPTGTDTQYF. The DNA of the CDR3 is TGTGCCATCTCCCCTCCGACGGGGACAGATACGCAGTATTTT.

The table lists this clone with a count of one. The V gene is TRBV15, the J gene TRBJ2-5; 7 bases align to TRBD2. The CDR3 consists of 12 residues. The J segment lost 7 bases and the V segment lost 6 bases, leaving 5 bases of the junction unmatched. Germline loops: CDR1 LNHNV, CDR2 YYDKDF (reference sequence). The CDR3, as DNA: TGTGCCACCAGAAGCGGGGTAGGGACCCAGTACTTC. It specifies CATRSGVGTQYF.

The chain is built from TRBV6-5 and TRBJ2-2; 9 bases are shared with TRBD2. Germline V gives CDR1 MNHEY, CDR2 SVGAGI. Trimming took 6 bases from V and 11 from J; bases not matched to a gene: 13. The CDR3 loop spans 15 amino acids. The CDR3 spells CASRPSGGSGVELFF. DNA of the CDR3: TGTGCCAGCAGACCCAGCGGGGGGTCAGGAGTAGAGCTGTTTTTT.

V is TRBV6-5 and J is TRBJ1-6; no clear D. CDR3 size: 16 residues. With 2 bases removed from V and 0 bases from J, the gap between germline ends came to 8 bases. Germline V lookup: CDR1 MNHEY, CDR2 SVGAGI. The CDR3 here is CASSYRASSYNSPLHF. CDR3 bases: TGTGCCAGCAGTTACCGTGCGAGCTCCTATAATTCACCCCTCCACTTT.

This clone came up once. The V and J genes are TRBV1 and TRBJ2-1; TRBD2 reflects the table's D call only, with no check against the DNA. TRBV1 is an annotated pseudogene. The CDR3 length is 15 residues. This CDR3 reads CTSSQKSNADNEQFF. The CDR3 DNA sequence: TGCACCAGCAGCCAAAAAAGTAACGCGGACAATGAGCAGTTCTTC.

The chain uses TRBV2 and TRBJ2-5; 15 bases fit TRBD2. The CDR3 contains 15 residues. The V and J ends lost 6 bases and 5 bases, in that order; junction bases with no gene match: 4. The V gene's germline CDR1 is SNHLY and CDR2 FYNNEI. The CDR3 nucleotides read TGTGCCAGCAGGGGACTAGCGGGGGGTATGGAGACCCAGTACTTC. Protein: CASRGLAGGMETQYF.

V and J are TRBV27 and TRBJ2-7; 10 positions agree with TRBD2. Germline CDR1 MNHEY, CDR2 SMNVEV (reference sequence). The CDR3 contains 14 residues. Trimming at V came to 5 bases and at J to 4 bases, leaving 5 bases not matched to a gene. CDR3 protein: CASSPLSGGYEQYF. The CDR3 DNA reads TGTGCCAGCAGTCCCCTTAGCGGGGGGTACGAGCAGTACTTC.

The chain combines TRBV12-3 or TRBV12-4 with TRBJ1-2; TRBD1 aligns across 7 bases. The CDR3 consists of 12 residues. V lost 5 bases and J lost 8; bases outside the gene matches: 5. The CDR3 spells CASSNRGGGYTF. CDR3 nucleotide sequence: TGTGCCAGCAGTAACAGGGGTGGGGGCTACACCTTC.

This clone has just one count. The chain is built from TRBV12-5 and TRBJ1-6; perhaps TRBD1 as D (6 bases). The CDR3 contains 14 residues. The ends were cut back, 6 bases at V and 10 bases at J, with 16 bases in the middle. Germline CDR1 and CDR2: LGHNT and FRNRAP. The CDR3 protein is CASGLDRLSSPLHF. The CDR3 DNA reads TGTGCTAGTGGACTCGACAGGCTTTCATCACCCCTCCACTTT.

There are a few counts of this clone. J is TRBJ1-1 and V is TRBV3-1 (or the pseudogene TRBV3-2); D not certain. Germline CDR1 is LGHDT and CDR2 is YNNKEL (reference sequence). Trimming left V 1 base short and J 6 bases short, with 12 bases between. This CDR3 contains 14 residues. CDR3 protein: CASSQGGRMSEAFF. DNA of the CDR3: TGTGCCAGCAGCCAAGGAGGGCGCATGTCTGAAGCTTTCTTT.

This chain joins TRBV27 and TRBJ2-7; tentatively, D is TRBD2 (5 bases). This CDR3 contains 15 residues. The V and J ends lost 5 bases and 2 bases respectively, with 16 bases between them. CDR1 MNHEY and CDR2 SMNVEV come from the germline V gene (reference sequence). This chain's CDR3 is CASSDGREVPYEQYF. The CDR3 nucleotides read TGTGCCAGCAGTGACGGACGGGAAGTACCCTACGAGCAGTACTTC.

The chain links TRBV21-1 to TRBJ1-6; the table's D call of TRBD1 was not tested on the DNA. TRBV21-1 is shown as a pseudogene. The CDR3 has 14 amino acids. CDR3 region: CASRVHRGDSPLHF. CDR3 nucleotides: TGTGCCAGCAGGGTACACAGGGGGGATTCACCCCTCCACTTT.

The V gene is TRBV10-3, the J gene TRBJ1-1; D is possibly TRBD1 (5 bases). The CDR3 totals 14 residues. Germline V CDR1 and CDR2: ENHRY, SYGVKD. Trimming shortened V by 2 bases and J by 2 bases, and 9 bases separated the two germline ends. The CDR3 DNA reads as TGTGCCATCAGTGAGGGCAGGGCAAACACTGAAGCTTTCTTT. It encodes CAISEGRANTEAFF.

The V and J genes are TRBV19 and TRBJ1-4, with 8 bases matching TRBD1. In germline, CDR1 is LNHDA, CDR2 SQIVND (reference sequence). The CDR3 length is 15 residues. Trimming cost V 5 bases and J 3 bases; bases outside gene matches: 5. DNA for the CDR3: TGTGCCAGTAGTGGACAGGGAAGATCTAATGAAAAACTGTTTTTT. Residues: CASSGQGRSNEKLFF.

V is TRBV9 and J is TRBJ2-7, with 9 nucleotides matching TRBD1. V dropped 3 bases and J dropped 6; count of bases not matched to a gene: 4. CDR1 and CDR2 (germline): SGDLS, YYNGEE. The CDR3 has 13 amino acids. CDR3 in amino acids: CASSASDRGEQYF. The CDR3 DNA is TGTGCCAGCAGCGCCTCGGACAGGGGCGAGCAGTACTTC.